Sequencing of this T cell receptor (beta chain) was carried out in a study of cytomegalovirus exposure and HLA in healthy donors. The sample holds one count of this clone. Its antigen is as yet unknown. 60 Vbeta and 13 Jbeta primers were used in PCR. Per the original data handling: About 10 million shared chains were among some 75 million unique TCR beta chains counted in a later analysis. TCRdb keeps only in-frame clones here, not all; method: immunoSEQ multiplex PCR. Clone size and V and J calls were adopted from that table, with D and trimming inferred from the DNA. The sample carries 150,000 or so clones, roughly 80% recorded once. Regarding the study as a whole: Most TCR sequences were seen very rarely across donors, but some public TCRs occurred in many.

Sequencing was performed on PBMCs. The TCR comes from a woman aged 40 to 50 in good health and CMV-seropositive.

The CDR3 DNA is TGTGCCATCAGTCCTTGGGGGCGTAGGTATGGCTACACCTTC. Translation: CAISPWGRRYGYTF. The J gene is TRBJ1-2, the V gene TRBV10-3; tentative D call: TRBD1 (6 bases). Trimming removed 5 bases at V and 5 bases at J, with 15 bases between. The CDR3 length is 14 residues. CDR1 and CDR2 from the germline V gene are ENHRY and SYGVKD.